One and the same sample provided the 10 T cell receptor beta chains below, sequenced in a study of radiation and T cells in renal cell carcinoma. The time point: blood 2 weeks post-SBRT. Specified treatment: 15 Gy SBRT to primary tumor, nephrectomy 4 weeks later. Some clones are missing from TCRdb's copy, which holds only in-frame ones; the method was immunoSEQ multiplex PCR. The data contain more than 20,000 clones, 81% of them seen just once; the ten biggest clones take up approximately 31%. This sample comprised blood, obtained from a patient whose treatment included radiotherapy and nephrectomy. The origin of the receptors is a man aged 60 to 75 with renal cell carcinoma.

This clone was detected a few times. V and J are TRBV5-4 and TRBJ2-5; D possibly corresponds to TRBD2 (5 bases). The germline V and J ends were trimmed by 0 bases and 4 bases, with 7 bases remaining between them. Per germline, CDR1 SGHNT and CDR2 YYREEE (reference sequence). The CDR3 is made up of 13 amino acids. Here the CDR3 DNA reads TGTGCCAGCAGCTTGGTGGACTTAGAGACCCAGTACTTC. This gives the protein CASSLVDLETQYF.

V usage is TRBV11-3 and J usage is TRBJ2-7; TRBD1 is a possible D gene (5 bases). The germline CDR1 and CDR2 sequences are SGHNT and YENEEA. This CDR3 is built from 15 residues. With 5 bases removed from V and 2 bases from J, the gap between germline ends came to 16 bases. The CDR3 DNA follows: TGTGCCAGCAGCCCCAGGGCCATGGCGCCCTACGAGCAGTACTTC. This gives the protein CASSPRAMAPYEQYF.

The chain uses TRBV5-4 and TRBJ2-7; 7 bases agree with TRBD2. The germline V gene encodes CDR1 SGHNT and CDR2 YYREEE (reference sequence). CDR3 length equals 13 residues. The V segment lost 3 bases and the J segment 4 bases; nucleotides outside the gene matches: 4. CDR3 sequence: CASSSGLQYEQYF. DNA for the CDR3: TGTGCCAGCAGCTCGGGACTACAATACGAGCAGTACTTC.

This chain joins TRBV11-2 and TRBJ1-4, with TRBD1 as a possible D gene (5 bases). V was shortened by 5 bases and J by 8 bases, with 24 bases between the two germline ends. The CDR3 has 17 residues. The germline V gene encodes CDR1 SGHAT and CDR2 FQNNGV. The CDR3 nucleotides read TGTGCCAGCAGCCCTTTTCTTGCCCCCGCTCGGGGCGAAAAACTGTTTTTT. Its translation is CASSPFLAPARGEKLFF.

This chain joins TRBV6-1 and TRBJ1-2; no firm D call. The CDR3 runs 12 residues. V was shortened by 6 bases and J by 6 bases, with 11 bases between the two germline ends. Germline V gene lookup returns CDR1 MNHNS and CDR2 SASEGT. In DNA, the CDR3 is TGTGCCAGCAGCAGGAGGGCGGATGGCTACACCTTC. It codes for CASSRRADGYTF.

This clone was seen a single time. This chain links TRBV5-3 with TRBJ2-5; a weak D match, TRBD2 (5 bases). TRBV5-3 is placed among ORFs of uncertain function. This CDR3 spans 16 amino acids. The germline V and J ends were trimmed by 2 bases and 5 bases, with 19 bases remaining between them. The CDR3 bases are TGTGCCAGAAGCTTAATACTAGGAGGTTCGGGTGAGACCCAGTACTTC. It codes for CARSLILGGSGETQYF.

The J gene is TRBJ2-7, the V gene TRBV14, with 9 bases identical to TRBD1. Looked up from germline, CDR1 is SGHDN and CDR2 is FVKESK. After removal of 1 base from V and 2 bases from J, the junction contained 3 bases not matched to a gene. The CDR3 sequence is 15 residues long. CDR3: CASSQVGQGPYEQYF. Written as DNA, the CDR3 is TGTGCCAGCAGCCAAGTGGGACAGGGACCCTACGAGCAGTACTTC.

The chain has TRBV29-1 and TRBJ2-7; D not resolved. The germline V and J ends were trimmed by 6 bases and 6 bases, with 21 bases remaining between them. This CDR3 spans 14 amino acids. The germline gives CDR1 SQVTM, CDR2 ANQGSEA. The CDR3 bases are TGCAGCGTCTCCCTCGGCAGTCCCCTAAGCGAGCAGTACTTC. Protein: CSVSLGSPLSEQYF.

This clone occurred a few times. V gene TRBV14 combines with J gene TRBJ1-1; D is ambiguous. Germline V gives CDR1 SGHDN, CDR2 FVKESK. The length of the CDR3 is 13 residues. Trimming took off 6 bases at V and 1 base at J, with 9 bases between the two ends. Written as DNA, the CDR3 is TGTGCCAGCAGTAAGGGATCGAACACTGAAGCTTTCTTT. This encodes CASSKGSNTEAFF. Supplemented by reference TRBV14 and TRBJ1-1, the full variable domain reads EAGVTQFPSHSVIEKGQTVTLRCDPISGHDNLYWYRRVMGKEIKFLLHFVKESKQDESGMPNNRFLAERTGGTYSTLKVQPAELEDSGVYFCASSKGSNTEAFFGQGTRLTVV.

This chain uses TRBV30 with TRBJ1-1; D call uncertain. Looked up from germline, CDR1 is GTSNPN and CDR2 is SVGIG (reference sequence). This CDR3 has 11 amino acids. V gave up 2 bases and J gave up 9 bases, with 10 bases separating them. CDR3 DNA sequence: TGTGCCTGGAGTTCCAGAGTAAAAGCTTTCTTT. Amino acid sequence: CAWSSRVKAFF.